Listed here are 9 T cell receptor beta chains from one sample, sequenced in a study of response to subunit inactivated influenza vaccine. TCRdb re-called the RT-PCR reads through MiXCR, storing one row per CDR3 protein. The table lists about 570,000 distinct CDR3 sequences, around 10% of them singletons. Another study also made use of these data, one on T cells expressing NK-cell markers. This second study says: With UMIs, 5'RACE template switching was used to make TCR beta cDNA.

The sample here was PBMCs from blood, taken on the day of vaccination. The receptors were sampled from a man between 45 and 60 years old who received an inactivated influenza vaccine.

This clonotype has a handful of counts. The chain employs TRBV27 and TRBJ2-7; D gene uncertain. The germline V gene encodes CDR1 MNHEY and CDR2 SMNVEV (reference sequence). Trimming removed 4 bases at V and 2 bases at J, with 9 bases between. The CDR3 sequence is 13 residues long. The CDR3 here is CASSSSQPYEQYF. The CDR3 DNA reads TGTGCCAGCAGTTCTTCCCAACCCTACGAGCAGTACTTC.

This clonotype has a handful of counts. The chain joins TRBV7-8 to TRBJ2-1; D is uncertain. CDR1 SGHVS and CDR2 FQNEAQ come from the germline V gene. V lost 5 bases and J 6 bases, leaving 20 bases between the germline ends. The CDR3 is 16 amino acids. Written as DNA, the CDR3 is TGTGCCAGCAGCCCTATTAGGTCAACTCGAGGCAATGAGCAGTTCTTC. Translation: CASSPIRSTRGNEQFF.

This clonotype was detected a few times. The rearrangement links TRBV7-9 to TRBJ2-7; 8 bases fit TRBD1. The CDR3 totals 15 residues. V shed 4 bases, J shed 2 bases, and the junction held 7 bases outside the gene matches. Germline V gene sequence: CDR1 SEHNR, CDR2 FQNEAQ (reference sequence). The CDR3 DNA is TGTGCCAGCAGCTCGGGCCGGGACAGGACCTACGAGCAGTACTTC. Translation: CASSSGRDRTYEQYF.

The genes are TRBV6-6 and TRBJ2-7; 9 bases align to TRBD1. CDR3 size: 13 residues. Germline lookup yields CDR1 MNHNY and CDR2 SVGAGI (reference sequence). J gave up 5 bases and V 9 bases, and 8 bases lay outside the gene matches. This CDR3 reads CASRTGTGNEQYF. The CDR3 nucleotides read TGTGCCAGTCGGACCGGGACAGGGAACGAGCAGTACTTC.

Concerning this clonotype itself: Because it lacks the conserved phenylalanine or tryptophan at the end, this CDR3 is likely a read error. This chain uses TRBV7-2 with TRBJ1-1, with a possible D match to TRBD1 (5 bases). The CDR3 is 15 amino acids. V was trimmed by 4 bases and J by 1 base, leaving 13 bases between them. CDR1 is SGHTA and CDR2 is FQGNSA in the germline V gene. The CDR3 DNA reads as TGTGCCAGCAGCTCGGTTCCTCAGGGGAACACTGAAGCTTTCTAT. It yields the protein CASSSVPQGNTEAFY.

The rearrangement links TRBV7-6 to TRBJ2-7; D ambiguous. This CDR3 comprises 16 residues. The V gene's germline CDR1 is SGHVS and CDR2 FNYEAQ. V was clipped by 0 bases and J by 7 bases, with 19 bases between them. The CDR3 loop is CASSLAKGSELREQYF. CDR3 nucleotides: TGTGCCAGCAGCTTAGCGAAGGGATCGGAATTACGGGAGCAGTACTTC.

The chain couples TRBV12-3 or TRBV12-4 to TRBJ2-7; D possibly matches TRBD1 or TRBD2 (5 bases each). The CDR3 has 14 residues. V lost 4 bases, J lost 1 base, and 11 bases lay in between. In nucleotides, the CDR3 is TGTGCCAGCAGTTCCGGGACGGAATCCTACGAGCAGTACTTC. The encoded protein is CASSSGTESYEQYF.

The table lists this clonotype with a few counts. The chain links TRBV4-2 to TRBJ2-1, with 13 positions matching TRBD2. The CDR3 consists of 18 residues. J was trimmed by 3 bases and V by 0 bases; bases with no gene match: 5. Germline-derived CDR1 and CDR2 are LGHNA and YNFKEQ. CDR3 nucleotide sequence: TGTGCCAGCAGCCAAGAGGTACTAGCGGGGGGGAACTACAATGAGCAGTTCTTC. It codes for CASSQEVLAGGNYNEQFF.

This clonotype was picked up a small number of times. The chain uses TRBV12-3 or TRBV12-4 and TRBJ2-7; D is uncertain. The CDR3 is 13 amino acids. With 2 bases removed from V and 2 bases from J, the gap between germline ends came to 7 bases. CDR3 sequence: CASSLQPTYEQYF. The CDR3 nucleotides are TGTGCCAGCAGTTTACAGCCTACCTACGAGCAGTACTTC.